This TCR beta chain was found in a study of cytomegalovirus exposure and HLA in healthy donors. PCR amplification relied on 60 Vbeta primers (plus 13 Jbeta primers). The table came from immunoSEQ multiplex PCR; TCRdb's copy has only in-frame clones and leaves some out. The data hold around 170,000 clones, with around 83% observed a single time. Donors showed nominal health when sampled, although they likely had unrecorded immune exposures. Sequences were obtained from PBMCs. The source is a woman between 18 and 29 years old in good health and CMV-seronegative.

The CDR3 DNA reads TGCGCCAGCAGCTTGGTTAGCGGGAGCAGCAATGAGCAGTTCTTC. Its protein product is CASSLVSGSSNEQFF. The V call is TRBV5-1, the J call TRBJ2-1; TRBD2 matches 9 bases. The V and J ends lost 0 bases and 6 bases, in that order; junction bases with no gene match: 4. CDR3 length: 15 amino acids. The germline gives CDR1 SGHRS, CDR2 YFSETQ.